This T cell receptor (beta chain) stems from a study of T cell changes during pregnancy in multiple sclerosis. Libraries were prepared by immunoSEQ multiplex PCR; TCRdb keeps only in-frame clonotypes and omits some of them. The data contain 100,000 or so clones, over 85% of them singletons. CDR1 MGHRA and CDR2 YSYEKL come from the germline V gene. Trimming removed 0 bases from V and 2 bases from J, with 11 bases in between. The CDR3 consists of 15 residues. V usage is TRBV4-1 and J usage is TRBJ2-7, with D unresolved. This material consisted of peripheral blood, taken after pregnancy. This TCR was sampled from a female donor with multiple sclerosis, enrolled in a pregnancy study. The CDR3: CASSQDRTVAYEQYF. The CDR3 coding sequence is TGCGCCAGCAGCCAAGATCGAACGGTGGCCTACGAGCAGTACTTC.